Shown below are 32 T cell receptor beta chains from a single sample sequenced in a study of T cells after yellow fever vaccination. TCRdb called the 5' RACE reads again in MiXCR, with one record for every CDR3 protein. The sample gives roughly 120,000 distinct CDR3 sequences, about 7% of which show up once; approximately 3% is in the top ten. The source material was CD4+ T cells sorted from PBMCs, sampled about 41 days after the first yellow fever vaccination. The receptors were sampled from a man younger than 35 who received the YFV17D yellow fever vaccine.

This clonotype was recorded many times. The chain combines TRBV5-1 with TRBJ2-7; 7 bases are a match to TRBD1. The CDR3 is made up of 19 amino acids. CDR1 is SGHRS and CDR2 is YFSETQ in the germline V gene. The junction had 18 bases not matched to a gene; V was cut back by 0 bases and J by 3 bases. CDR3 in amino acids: CASSLGGTDTWRRFYEQYF. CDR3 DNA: TGCGCCAGCAGCTTGGGAGGGACAGACACCTGGCGACGATTCTACGAGCAGTACTTC.

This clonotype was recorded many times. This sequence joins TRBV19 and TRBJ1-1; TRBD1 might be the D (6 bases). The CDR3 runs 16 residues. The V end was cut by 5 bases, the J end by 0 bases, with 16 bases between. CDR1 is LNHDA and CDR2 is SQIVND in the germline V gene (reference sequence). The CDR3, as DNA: TGTGCCAGTAGTCTAAGACAGGACCTCATGAACACTGAAGCTTTCTTT. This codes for CASSLRQDLMNTEAFF.

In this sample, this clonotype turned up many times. For the CDR3, the DNA is TGTGCCAGCAGCTCTAACAGATCTCCCAATTCACCCCTCCACTTT. It encodes CASSSNRSPNSPLHF. The chain carries TRBV7-8 and TRBJ1-6; D not certain. V gave up 4 bases and J gave up 7 bases, with 14 bases separating them. There are 15 residues in the CDR3. Germline loops: CDR1 SGHVS, CDR2 FQNEAQ.

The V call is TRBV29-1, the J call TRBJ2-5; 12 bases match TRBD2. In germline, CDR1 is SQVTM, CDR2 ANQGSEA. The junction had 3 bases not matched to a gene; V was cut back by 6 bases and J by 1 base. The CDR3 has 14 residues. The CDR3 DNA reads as TGCAGCGTACCGGGACTAGCGGGCCAAGAGACCCAGTACTTC. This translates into CSVPGLAGQETQYF.

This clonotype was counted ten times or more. Here the CDR3 reads CASSLERGNYEQYF. The CDR3 region has the DNA TGCGCCAGCAGCTTGGAGAGGGGTAACTACGAGCAGTACTTC. The chain employs TRBV5-1 and TRBJ2-7; D may correspond to TRBD1 or TRBD2 (5 bases each). CDR3 length: 14 amino acids. The V and J ends lost 0 bases and 3 bases respectively, with 10 bases between them. Germline V gene lookup returns CDR1 SGHRS and CDR2 YFSETQ.

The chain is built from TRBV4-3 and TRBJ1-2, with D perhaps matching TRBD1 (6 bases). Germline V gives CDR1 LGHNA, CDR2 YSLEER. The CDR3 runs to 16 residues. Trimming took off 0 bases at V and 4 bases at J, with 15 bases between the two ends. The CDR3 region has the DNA TGCGCCAGCAGCCAAGATCTTTTCGGGGGCACCTATGGCTACACCTTC. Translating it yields CASSQDLFGGTYGYTF.

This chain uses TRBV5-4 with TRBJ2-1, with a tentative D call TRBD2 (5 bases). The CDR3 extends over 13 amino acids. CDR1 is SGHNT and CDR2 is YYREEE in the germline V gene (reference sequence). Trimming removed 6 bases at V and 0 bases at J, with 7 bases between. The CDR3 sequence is CASKGSSYNEQFF. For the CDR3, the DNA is TGTGCCAGCAAAGGGAGCTCCTACAATGAGCAGTTCTTC.

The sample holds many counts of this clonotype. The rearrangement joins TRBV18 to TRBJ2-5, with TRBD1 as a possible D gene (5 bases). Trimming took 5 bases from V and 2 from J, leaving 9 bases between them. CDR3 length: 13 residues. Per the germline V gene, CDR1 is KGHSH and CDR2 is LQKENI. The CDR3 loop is CASSATVQETQYF. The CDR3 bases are TGTGCCAGCTCAGCGACAGTTCAAGAGACCCAGTACTTC.

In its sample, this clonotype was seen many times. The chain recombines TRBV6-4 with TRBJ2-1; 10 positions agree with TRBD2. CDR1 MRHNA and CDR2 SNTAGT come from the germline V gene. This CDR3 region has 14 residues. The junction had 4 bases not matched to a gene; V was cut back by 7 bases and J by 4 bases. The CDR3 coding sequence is TGTGCCAGCATACTTAGCGGGGGGTACAATGAGCAGTTCTTC. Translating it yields CASILSGGYNEQFF.

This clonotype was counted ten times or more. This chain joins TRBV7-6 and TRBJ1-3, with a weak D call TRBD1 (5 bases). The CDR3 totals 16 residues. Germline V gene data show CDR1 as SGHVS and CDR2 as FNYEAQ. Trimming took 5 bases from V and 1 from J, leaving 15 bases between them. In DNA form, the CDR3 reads TGTGCCAGCAGCGGCCAGGAGGGGCTATCTGGAAACACCATATATTTT. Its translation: CASSGQEGLSGNTIYF.

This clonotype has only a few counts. The chain's CDR3 is CAIRSDRGVIDEQYF. For the CDR3, the DNA is TGTGCCATCAGGAGCGACAGGGGCGTAATTGACGAGCAGTACTTC. The chain carries TRBV10-3 and TRBJ2-7; 8 positions match TRBD1. V trimming: 6 bases; J trimming: 5 bases; junction bases outside the gene matches: 12. Per germline, CDR1 ENHRY and CDR2 SYGVKD. This CDR3 comprises 15 residues.

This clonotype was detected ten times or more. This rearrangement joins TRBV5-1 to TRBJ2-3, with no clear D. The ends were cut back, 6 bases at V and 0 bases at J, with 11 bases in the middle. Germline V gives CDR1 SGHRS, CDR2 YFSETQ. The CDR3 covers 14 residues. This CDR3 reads CASTTTPSTDTQYF. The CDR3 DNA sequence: TGCGCCAGCACTACTACACCTAGCACAGATACGCAGTATTTT. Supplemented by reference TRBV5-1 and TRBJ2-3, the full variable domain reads KAGVTQTPRYLIKTRGQQVTLSCSPISGHRSVSWYQQTPGQGLQFLFEYFSETQRNKGNFPGRFSGRQFSNSRSEMNVSTLELGDSALYLCASTTTPSTDTQYFGPGTRLTVL.

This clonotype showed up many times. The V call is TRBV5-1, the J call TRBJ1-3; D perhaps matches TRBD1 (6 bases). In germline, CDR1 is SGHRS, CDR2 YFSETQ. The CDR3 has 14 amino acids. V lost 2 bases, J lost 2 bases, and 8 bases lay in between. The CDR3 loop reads CASSLWGPGNTIYF. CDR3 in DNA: TGCGCCAGCAGCTTATGGGGGCCTGGAAACACCATATATTTT.

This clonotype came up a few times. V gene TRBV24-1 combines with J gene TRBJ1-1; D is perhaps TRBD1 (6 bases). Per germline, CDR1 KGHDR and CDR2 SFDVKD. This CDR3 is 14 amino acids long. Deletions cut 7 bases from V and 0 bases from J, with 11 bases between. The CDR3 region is CATRGAGMNTEAFF. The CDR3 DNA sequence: TGTGCCACCAGGGGGGCGGGAATGAACACTGAAGCTTTCTTT.

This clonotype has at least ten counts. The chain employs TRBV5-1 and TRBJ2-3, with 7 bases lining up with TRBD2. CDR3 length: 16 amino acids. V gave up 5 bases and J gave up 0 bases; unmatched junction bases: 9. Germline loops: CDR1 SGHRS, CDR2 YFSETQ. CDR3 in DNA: TGCGCCAGCAGGCCCGACGGACTAGAGAGCACAGATACGCAGTATTTT. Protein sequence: CASRPDGLESTDTQYF. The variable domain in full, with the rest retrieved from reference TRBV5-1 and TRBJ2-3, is KAGVTQTPRYLIKTRGQQVTLSCSPISGHRSVSWYQQTPGQGLQFLFEYFSETQRNKGNFPGRFSGRQFSNSRSEMNVSTLELGDSALYLCASRPDGLESTDTQYFGPGTRLTVL.

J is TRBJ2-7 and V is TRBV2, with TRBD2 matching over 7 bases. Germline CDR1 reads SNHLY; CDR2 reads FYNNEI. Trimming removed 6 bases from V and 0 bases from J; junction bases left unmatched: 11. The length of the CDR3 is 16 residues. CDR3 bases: TGTGCCAGCAGAGACCCCCGCGGGGGTCGCTCCTACGAGCAGTACGTC. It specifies CASRDPRGGRSYEQYV.

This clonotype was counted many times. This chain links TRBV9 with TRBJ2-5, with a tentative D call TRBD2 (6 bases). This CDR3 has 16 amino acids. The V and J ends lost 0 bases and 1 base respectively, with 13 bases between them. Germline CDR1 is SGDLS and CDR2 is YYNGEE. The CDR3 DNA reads TGTGCCAGCAGCGTAGGTGGTAGCGGCACCCAAGAGACCCAGTACTTC. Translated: CASSVGGSGTQETQYF.

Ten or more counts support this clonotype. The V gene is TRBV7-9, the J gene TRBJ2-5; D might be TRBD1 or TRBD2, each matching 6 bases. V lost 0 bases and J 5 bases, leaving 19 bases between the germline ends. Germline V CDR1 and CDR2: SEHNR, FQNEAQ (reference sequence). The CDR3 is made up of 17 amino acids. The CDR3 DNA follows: TGTGCCAGCAGCTTAGCCCAGACAGGCGGAGGAGGGGAGACCCAGTACTTC. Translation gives CASSLAQTGGGGETQYF.

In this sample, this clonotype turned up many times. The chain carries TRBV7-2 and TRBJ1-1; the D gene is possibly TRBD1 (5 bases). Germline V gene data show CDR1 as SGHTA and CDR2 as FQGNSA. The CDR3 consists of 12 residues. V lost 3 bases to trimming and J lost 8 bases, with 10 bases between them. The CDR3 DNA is TGTGCCAGCAGCTTCCGGGGGGGAGAAGCTTTCTTT. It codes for CASSFRGGEAFF.

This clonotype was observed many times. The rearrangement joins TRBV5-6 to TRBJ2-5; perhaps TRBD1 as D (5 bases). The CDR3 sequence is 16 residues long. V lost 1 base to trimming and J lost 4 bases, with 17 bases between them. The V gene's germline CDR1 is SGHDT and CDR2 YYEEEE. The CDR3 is CASSLPPPRGGETQYF. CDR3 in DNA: TGTGCCAGCAGCTTGCCGCCGCCAAGGGGTGGAGAGACCCAGTACTTC. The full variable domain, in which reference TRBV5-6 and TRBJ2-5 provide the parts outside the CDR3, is DAGVTQSPTHLIKTRGQQVTLRCSPKSGHDTVSWYQQALGQGPQFIFQYYEEEERQRGNFPDRFSGHQFPNYSSELNVNALLLGDSALYLCASSLPPPRGGETQYFGPGTRLLVL.

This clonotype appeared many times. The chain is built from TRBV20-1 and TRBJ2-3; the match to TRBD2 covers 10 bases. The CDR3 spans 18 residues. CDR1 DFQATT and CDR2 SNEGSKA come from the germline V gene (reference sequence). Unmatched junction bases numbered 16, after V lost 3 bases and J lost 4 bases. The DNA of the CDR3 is TGCAGTGCTAGCGCCCCGGTTGGTAGCGGGGGGAACCCAGATACGCAGTATTTT. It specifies CSASAPVGSGGNPDTQYF.

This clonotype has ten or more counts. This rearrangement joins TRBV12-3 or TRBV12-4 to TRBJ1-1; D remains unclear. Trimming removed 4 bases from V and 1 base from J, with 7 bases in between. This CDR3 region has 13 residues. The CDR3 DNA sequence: TGTGCCAGCAGTTCCATGGGGAACACTGAAGCTTTCTTT. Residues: CASSSMGNTEAFF.

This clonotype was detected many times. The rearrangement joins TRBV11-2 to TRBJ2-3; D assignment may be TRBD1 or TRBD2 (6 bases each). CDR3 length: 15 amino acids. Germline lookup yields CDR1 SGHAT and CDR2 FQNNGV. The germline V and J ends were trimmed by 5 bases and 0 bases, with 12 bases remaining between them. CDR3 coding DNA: TGTGCCAGCAGCCAGTGGGGGGCTAGCACAGATACGCAGTATTTT. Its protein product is CASSQWGASTDTQYF.

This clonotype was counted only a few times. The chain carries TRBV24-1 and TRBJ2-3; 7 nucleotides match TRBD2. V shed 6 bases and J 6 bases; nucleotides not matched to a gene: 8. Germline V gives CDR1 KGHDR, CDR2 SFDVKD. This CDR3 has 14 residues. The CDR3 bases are TGTGCCACCAGTCCAGCGGGGCGGTTTGATACGCAGTATTTT. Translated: CATSPAGRFDTQYF.

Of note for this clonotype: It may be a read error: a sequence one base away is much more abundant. This CDR3 is CASSSDSLNTKAFF. The CDR3 DNA sequence: TGTGCCAGCAGCTCGGACAGTTTGAACACTAAAGCTTTCTTT. The chain employs TRBV7-2 and TRBJ1-1; a weak D match, TRBD1 (6 bases). The germline CDR1 and CDR2 sequences are SGHTA and FQGNSA. The CDR3 is 14 residues long.

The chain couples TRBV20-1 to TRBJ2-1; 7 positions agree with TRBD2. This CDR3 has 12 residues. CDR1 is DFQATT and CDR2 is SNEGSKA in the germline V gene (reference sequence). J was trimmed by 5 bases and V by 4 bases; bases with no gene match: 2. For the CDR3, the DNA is TGCAGTGCTAACCTAGCGGACAATGAGCAGTTCTTC. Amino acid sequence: CSANLADNEQFF.

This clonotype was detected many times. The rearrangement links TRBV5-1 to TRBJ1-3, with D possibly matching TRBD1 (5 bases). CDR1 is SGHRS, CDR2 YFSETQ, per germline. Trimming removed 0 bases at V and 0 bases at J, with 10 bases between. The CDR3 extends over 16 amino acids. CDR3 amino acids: CASSLAAGTSGNTIYF. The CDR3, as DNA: TGCGCCAGCAGCTTGGCCGCGGGGACCTCTGGAAACACCATATATTTT.

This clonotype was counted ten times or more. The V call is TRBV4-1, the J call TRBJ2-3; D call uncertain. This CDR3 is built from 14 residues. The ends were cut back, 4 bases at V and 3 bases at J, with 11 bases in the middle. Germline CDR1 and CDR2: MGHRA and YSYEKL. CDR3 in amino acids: CASSLDGRTDTQYF. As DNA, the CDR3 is TGCGCCAGCAGCCTTGACGGGCGAACAGATACGCAGTATTTT.

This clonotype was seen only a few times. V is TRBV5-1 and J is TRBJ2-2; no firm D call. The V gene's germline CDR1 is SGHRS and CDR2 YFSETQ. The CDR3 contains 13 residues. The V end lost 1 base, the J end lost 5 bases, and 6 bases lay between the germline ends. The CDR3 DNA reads TGCGCCAGCAGCTTGACGGATACCGGGGAGCTGTTTTTT. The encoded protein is CASSLTDTGELFF.

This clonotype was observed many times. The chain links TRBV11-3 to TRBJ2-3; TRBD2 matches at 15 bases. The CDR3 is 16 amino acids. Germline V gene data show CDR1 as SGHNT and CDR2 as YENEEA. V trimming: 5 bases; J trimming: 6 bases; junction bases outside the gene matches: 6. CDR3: CASSRTSGGASDTQYF. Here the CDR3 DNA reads TGTGCCAGCAGCCGGACTAGCGGGGGGGCCTCGGATACGCAGTATTTT.

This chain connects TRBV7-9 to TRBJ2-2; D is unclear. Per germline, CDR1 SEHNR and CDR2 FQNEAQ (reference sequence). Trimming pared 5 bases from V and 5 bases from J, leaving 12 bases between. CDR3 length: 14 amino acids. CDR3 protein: CASSVVTLTGELFF. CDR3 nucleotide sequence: TGTGCCAGCAGCGTCGTGACATTGACCGGGGAGCTGTTTTTT.

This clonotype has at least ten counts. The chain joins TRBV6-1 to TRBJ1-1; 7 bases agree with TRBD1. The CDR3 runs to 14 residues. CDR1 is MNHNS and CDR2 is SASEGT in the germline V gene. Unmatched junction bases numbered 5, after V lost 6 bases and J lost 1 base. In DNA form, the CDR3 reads TGTGCCAGCAGGTCTACAGGGGCGAACACTGAAGCTTTCTTT. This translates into CASRSTGANTEAFF.